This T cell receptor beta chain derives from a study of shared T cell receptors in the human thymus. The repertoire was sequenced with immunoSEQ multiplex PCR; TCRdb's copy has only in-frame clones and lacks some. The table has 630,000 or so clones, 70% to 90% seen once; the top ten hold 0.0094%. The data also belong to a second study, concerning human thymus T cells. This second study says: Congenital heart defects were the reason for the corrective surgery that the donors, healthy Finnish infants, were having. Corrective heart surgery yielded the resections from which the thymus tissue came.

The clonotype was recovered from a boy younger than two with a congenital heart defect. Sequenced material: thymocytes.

The CDR3 nucleotides are TGTGCCAGTAGTATGGCCCGATTCAATCAGCCCCAGCATTTT. Its protein is CASSMARFNQPQHF. The V and J genes are TRBV19 and TRBJ1-5; D call uncertain. Trimming left V 3 bases short and J 3 bases short, with 9 bases between. This CDR3 is built from 14 residues. The germline gives CDR1 LNHDA, CDR2 SQIVND (reference sequence). Full variable domain (missing parts from reference TRBV19 and TRBJ1-5): DGGITQSPKYLFRKEGQNVTLSCEQNLNHDAMYWYRQDPGQGLRLIYYSQIVNDFQKGDIAEGYSVSREKKESFPLTVTSAQKNPTAFYLCASSMARFNQPQHFGDGTRLSIL.